This T cell receptor (beta chain) is from a study of Ad26.COV2.S vaccination and SARS-CoV-2 variants. About the research overall: Administration of Ad26.COV2.S was intramuscular, either once or twice 56 days apart.

The CDR3 is made up of 14 amino acids. V dropped 3 bases and J dropped 0 bases, with 9 bases sitting between them. Germline assignment: CDR1 MNHEY and CDR2 SMNVEV (reference sequence). Treatment specified: approximately 18 received Ad26.COV2.S at low or high dose, single or two shots; several received placebo; per-sample allocation not given. It was on day 63 after the first vaccine or placebo injection that samples were taken. Boston hosted the donor, who was an adult aged 18-55 years. Spike of the Wuhan-strain SARS-CoV-2 was expressed by an Ad26 vector, which formed the vaccine. Data came from immunoSEQ multiplex PCR; TCRdb stores just in-frame clones and leaves some out. This sample yields a few hundred thousand clones, of which 80% to 95% are seen a single time; 9.5% to 15% belongs to the top ten. Points from the study as a whole: There was reportedly substantial breadth in spike-specific CD8+ and CD4+ T cell responses after vaccination.

For this clone: Its specificity is not known.

The gene calls are TRBV27 and TRBJ2-7, with a tentative D call TRBD1 (6 bases). The source material was peripheral blood, sampled in a trial of Ad26.COV2.S vaccine versus placebo. This TCR was sampled from a person aged 18-65 years who received the Ad26.COV2.S COVID-19 vaccine or a placebo. CDR3 sequence reads: CASSFTGSSYEQYF. The CDR3 nucleotides read TGTGCCAGCAGTTTCACAGGGAGCTCCTACGAGCAGTACTTC.